The clone carrying this TCR beta chain was observed a handful of times. Its antigen is not identified. The CDR3 consists of 13 residues. Germline CDR1 and CDR2: GTSNPN and SVGIG (reference sequence). Trimming at V came to 6 bases and at J to 1 base, leaving 3 bases not matched to a gene. The entry originates in a study of beta chain features in type 1 diabetes. The isolated RNA, all of it, was reverse transcribed, so expressed TCRB transcripts were what got sequenced. Using immunoSEQ multiplex PCR, the repertoire was profiled, and TCRdb retains in-frame clones only, with some absent. The table shows about 99,000 clones, with 28% occurring only once. Study-level findings and limits: People with Type 1 diabetes carried modestly yet significantly shorter TCRB CDR3s in all four CD4+ subsets.

The rearrangement links TRBV30 to TRBJ1-1; 9 nucleotides match TRBD1. The TCR comes from a woman under 30 with type 1 diabetes. The sample was central memory CD4+ T cells from blood. DNA for the CDR3: TGTGCCTGCCAACAGGGGGCGAACACTGAAGCTTTCTTT. As protein: CACQQGANTEAFF.